This T cell receptor (beta chain) stems from a study of T and B cells in COVID-19 patients. Study-wide background: Of around 21 active-infection patients, 12 were critically ill with mechanical ventilation or extracorporeal membrane oxygenation. Study-level findings and limits: Highly clonal in active COVID-19, TRB repertoires exceeded healthy-donor diversity and richness at recovery. Of about 2,500 TCR clusters found only in the recovered cohort, 31 had low generation probability. Sorted SARS-CoV-2-responsive or tetramer+ T cells and CD4+, regulatory and CD8+ subsets were not yet sequenced.

Trimming stripped 4 bases from V and 3 bases from J, with 5 bases between. The CDR3 spans 12 residues. Germline V CDR1 and CDR2: SGHDT, YYEEEE. From blood, about 250-500 ng of genomic DNA served as TRB template. This clonotype turned up a few times. Its matching antigen is unknown. Multiplex PCR with BIOMED2 TRB-A/B primer pools amplified TRB rearrangements. In TCRdb, the multiplex PCR reads were re-called with MiXCR into one record per CDR3 protein. The profile covers 18,000 or so distinct CDR3 sequences, with 36% appearing a single time and about 17% taken by the ten largest. This TCR derives from a human donor with active COVID-19. The rearrangement joins TRBV5-6 to TRBJ1-3; D is ambiguous. Sequencing was performed on blood. The CDR3 DNA reads as TGTGCCAGCAGCCGCGGTGGAAACACCATATATTTT. It codes for CASSRGGNTIYF.